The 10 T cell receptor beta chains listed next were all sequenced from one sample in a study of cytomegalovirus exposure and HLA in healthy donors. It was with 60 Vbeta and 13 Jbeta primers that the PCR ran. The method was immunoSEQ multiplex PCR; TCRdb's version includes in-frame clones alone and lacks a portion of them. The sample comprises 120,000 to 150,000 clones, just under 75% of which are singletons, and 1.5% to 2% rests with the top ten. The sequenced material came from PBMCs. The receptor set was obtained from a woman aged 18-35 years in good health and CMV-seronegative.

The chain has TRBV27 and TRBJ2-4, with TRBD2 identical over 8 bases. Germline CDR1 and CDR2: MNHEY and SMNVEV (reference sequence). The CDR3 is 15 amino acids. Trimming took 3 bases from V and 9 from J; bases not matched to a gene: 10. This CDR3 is CASSFTRGGSGIQYF. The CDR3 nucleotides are TGTGCCAGCAGTTTCACCCGGGGGGGTAGCGGCATTCAGTACTTC.

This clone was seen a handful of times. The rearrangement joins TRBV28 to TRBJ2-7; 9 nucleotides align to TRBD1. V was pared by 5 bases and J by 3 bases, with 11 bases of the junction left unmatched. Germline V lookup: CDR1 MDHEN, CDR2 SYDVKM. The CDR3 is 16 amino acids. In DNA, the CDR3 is TGTGCCAGCAGTCCAGGTCCCGGGACAGGGCTCTACGAGCAGTACTTC. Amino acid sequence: CASSPGPGTGLYEQYF.

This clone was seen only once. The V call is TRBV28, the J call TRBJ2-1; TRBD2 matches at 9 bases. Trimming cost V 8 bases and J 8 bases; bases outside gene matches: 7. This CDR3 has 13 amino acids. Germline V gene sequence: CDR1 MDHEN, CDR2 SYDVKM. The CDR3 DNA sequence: TGTGCCAGCCAAGGACTAGCGTTCGATGAGCAGTTCTTC. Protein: CASQGLAFDEQFF.

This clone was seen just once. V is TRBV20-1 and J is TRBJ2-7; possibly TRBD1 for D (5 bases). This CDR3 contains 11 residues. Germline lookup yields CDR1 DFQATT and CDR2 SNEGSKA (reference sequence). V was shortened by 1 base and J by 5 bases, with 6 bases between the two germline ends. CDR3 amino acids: CSARAGNEQYF. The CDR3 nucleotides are TGCAGTGCTAGAGCAGGGAACGAGCAGTACTTC.

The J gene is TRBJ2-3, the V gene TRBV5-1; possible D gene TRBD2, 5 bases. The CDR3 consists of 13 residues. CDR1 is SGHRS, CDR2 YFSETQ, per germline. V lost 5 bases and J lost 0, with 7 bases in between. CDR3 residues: CASRWRSTDTQYF. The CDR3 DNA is TGCGCCAGCAGATGGAGGAGCACAGATACGCAGTATTTT.

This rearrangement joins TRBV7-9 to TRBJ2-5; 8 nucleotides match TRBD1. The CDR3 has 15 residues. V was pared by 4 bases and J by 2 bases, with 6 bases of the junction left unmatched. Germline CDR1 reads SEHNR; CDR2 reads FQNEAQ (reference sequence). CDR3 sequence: CASSSGQARQETQYF. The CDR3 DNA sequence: TGTGCCAGCAGCTCGGGACAGGCGCGACAAGAGACCCAGTACTTC.

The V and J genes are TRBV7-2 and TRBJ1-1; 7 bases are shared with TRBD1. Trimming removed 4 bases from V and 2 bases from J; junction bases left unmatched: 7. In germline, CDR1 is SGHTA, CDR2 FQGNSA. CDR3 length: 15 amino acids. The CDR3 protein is CASSYRQGQNTEAFF. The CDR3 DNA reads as TGTGCCAGCAGCTACCGACAGGGCCAAAACACTGAAGCTTTCTTT.

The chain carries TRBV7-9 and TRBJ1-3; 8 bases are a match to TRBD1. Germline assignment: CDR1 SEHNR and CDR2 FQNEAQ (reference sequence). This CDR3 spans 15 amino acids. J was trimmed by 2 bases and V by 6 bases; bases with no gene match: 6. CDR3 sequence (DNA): TGTGCCAGCAGTTATGACAGGGGTCCTGGAAACACCATATATTTT. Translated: CASSYDRGPGNTIYF.

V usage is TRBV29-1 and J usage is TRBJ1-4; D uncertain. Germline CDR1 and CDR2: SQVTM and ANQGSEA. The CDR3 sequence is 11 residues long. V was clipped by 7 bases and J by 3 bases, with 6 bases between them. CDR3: CSGGANEKLFF. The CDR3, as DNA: TGCAGCGGAGGAGCTAATGAAAAACTGTTTTTT.

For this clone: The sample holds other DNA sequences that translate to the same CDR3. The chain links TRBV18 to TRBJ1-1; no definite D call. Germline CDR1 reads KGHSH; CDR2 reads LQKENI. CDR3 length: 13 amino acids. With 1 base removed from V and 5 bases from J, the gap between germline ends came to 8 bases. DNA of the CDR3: TGTGCCAGCTCACCACAGGGAGGAACTGAAGCTTTCTTT. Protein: CASSPQGGTEAFF.